The rows below give T cell receptor beta chains drawn from one sample of a study of blood T cell repertoires in COVID-19. Some clones are missing from TCRdb's copy, which holds only in-frame ones; the method was immunoSEQ multiplex PCR. The sample has about 44,000 clones, more than 65% seen once; the top ten hold 4% to 5.5%. Sequencing input: peripheral blood. Source of these receptors: an older woman with acute or convalescent COVID-19. CDR3s include the opening cysteine and the closing phenylalanine or tryptophan. D genes are given only for firm matches. Clone size is stated in some rows and not others, as once, few, many or a class when expanded.

CDR3 protein,CDR3 DNA,clone size,D gene,V gene,J gene
CASSAGGGTDTQYF,TGCGCCAGCTCAGCGGGAGGAGGCACAGATACGCAGTATTTT,-,TRBD2,TRBV4-1,TRBJ2-3
CASSVRQGWNTGELFF,TGTGCCAGCAGTGTCCGACAGGGTTGGAACACCGGGGAGCTGTTTTTT,-,TRBD1,TRBV28,TRBJ2-2
CASSYSRGLSYEQYF,TGTGCCAGCAGTTACTCGCGCGGTCTCTCCTACGAGCAGTACTTC,-,-,TRBV6-5,TRBJ2-7
CASSLGRLGQFF,TGTGCCAGCTCACTCGGCCGGCTAGGACAGTTCTTC,-,-,TRBV18,TRBJ2-1
CASSSQQGVTEAFF,TGTGCCAGCAGCTCCCAACAGGGGGTCACTGAAGCTTTCTTT,few,TRBD1,TRBV7-2,TRBJ1-1
CASSPGTSGFTYEQYF,TGTGCCAGCTCACCGGGGACTAGCGGGTTCACCTACGAGCAGTACTTC,once,TRBD2,TRBV18,TRBJ2-7
CASRLTMTGVADTQYF,TGTGCCAGCAGGCTTACGATGACAGGGGTAGCAGATACGCAGTATTTT,-,TRBD1,TRBV3-1/TRBV3-2,TRBJ2-3
CASSLVSQATGELFF,TGTGCCAGCAGCTTAGTATCCCAGGCGACCGGGGAGCTGTTTTTT,-,-,TRBV7-8,TRBJ2-2
CASSEILADYNEQFF,TGTGCCAGCAGTGAAATCCTAGCAGATTACAATGAGCAGTTCTTC,-,-,TRBV2,TRBJ2-1
CASSITGIDTGELFF,TGTGCCAGTAGTATCACAGGAATAGACACCGGGGAGCTGTTTTTT,-,-,TRBV19,TRBJ2-2
CASREGAYGSSPLHF,TGCGCCAGCAGAGAAGGGGCCTACGGCTCATCACCCCTCCACTTT,large,-,TRBV5-1,TRBJ1-6
CASNGNRGRRVGETQYF,TGTGCCAGCAACGGGAACAGGGGGCGCAGGGTTGGAGAGACCCAGTACTTC,-,TRBD1,TRBV7-8,TRBJ2-5
CASTTGANVLTF,TGTGCCAGCACCACAGGGGCCAACGTCCTGACTTTC,once,-,TRBV7-2,TRBJ2-6
CASSRPVTSGSFRETQYF,TGTGCCAGCTCCCGCCCGGTCACTAGCGGGAGTTTCAGGGAGACCCAGTACTTC,-,TRBD2,TRBV18,TRBJ2-5
CASSIGSSYEQYF,TGTGCCAGCAGTATTGGTAGCTCCTACGAGCAGTACTTC,few,-,TRBV7-9,TRBJ2-7
CASSQDPGQLSF,TGTGCCAGCAGCCAAGATCCGGGACAGCTTTCCTTC,-,TRBD1,TRBV4-2,TRBJ2-7
CASSILGQGNQPQHF,TGTGCCAGTAGTATCTTAGGACAGGGCAATCAGCCCCAGCATTTT,-,TRBD1,TRBV19,TRBJ1-5
CASSVGRTDNYNEQFF,TGTGCCAGCAGCGTAGGAAGGACAGATAACTACAATGAGCAGTTCTTC,-,-,TRBV9,TRBJ2-1
CSAHTPSGGSYNEQFF,TGCAGCGCCCACACCCCGAGCGGGGGCTCCTACAATGAGCAGTTCTTC,-,TRBD2,TRBV29-1,TRBJ2-1
CASSLGQGAYEQYF,TGTGCCAGCAGCCTTGGACAGGGGGCCTACGAGCAGTACTTC,once,TRBD1,TRBV7-8,TRBJ2-7
CASSQGTGFYNSPLHF,TGTGCCAGCAGCCAAGGCACGGGATTCTATAATTCACCCCTCCACTTT,-,-,TRBV7-9,TRBJ1-6
CSVGTGSADTQYF,TGCAGCGTCGGTACAGGGTCCGCAGATACGCAGTATTTT,-,-,TRBV29-1,TRBJ2-3
CASSLKGAANYGYTF,TGTGCCAGCAGCTTGAAGGGAGCGGCTAACTATGGCTACACCTTC,-,-,TRBV5-4,TRBJ1-2
CASSVGLAANTGELFF,TGTGCCAGTAGTGTAGGACTAGCGGCGAACACCGGGGAGCTGTTTTTT,-,TRBD2,TRBV19,TRBJ2-2
CSTTTGVGQPQHF,TGCAGCACGACCACAGGGGTCGGACAGCCCCAGCATTTT,-,TRBD1,TRBV29-1,TRBJ1-5
CASSPPGRWGENTIYF,TGTGCCAGCTCACCACCCGGACGGTGGGGGGAAAACACCATATATTTT,-,-,TRBV18,TRBJ1-3
CASSPTGGYEQYF,TGTGCTAGCAGCCCGACAGGGGGCTACGAGCAGTACTTC,-,TRBD1,TRBV7-7,TRBJ2-7
CASSQDGTSYEQYF,TGTGCCAGCAGCCAAGATGGGACTAGCTACGAGCAGTACTTC,-,TRBD2,TRBV4-2,TRBJ2-7
CSVDSGQGAVGYTF,TGCAGCGTTGATTCGGGACAGGGGGCCGTTGGCTACACCTTC,-,TRBD1,TRBV29-1,TRBJ1-2
CASSLGGSQYEQYF,TGTGCCAGCAGCTTAGGCGGGAGTCAGTACGAGCAGTACTTC,-,TRBD2,TRBV7-9,TRBJ2-7
CAWSLGKRGTDTQYF,TGTGCCTGGAGTTTAGGTAAACGGGGCACAGATACGCAGTATTTT,-,-,TRBV30,TRBJ2-3
CAISEGGRRGYTF,TGTGCCATCAGTGAGGGAGGAAGGCGGGGCTACACCTTC,few,-,TRBV10-3,TRBJ1-2
CASRRGGALQETQYF,TGTGCCAGCCGCCGGGGGGGGGCTCTCCAAGAGACCCAGTACTTC,-,TRBD2,TRBV27,TRBJ2-5
CASSSPGAIPGNTIYF,TGTGCCAGCAGTTCCCCAGGGGCAATCCCTGGAAACACCATATATTTT,few,-,TRBV28,TRBJ1-3
CAISESGQSPNSPLHF,TGTGCCATCAGTGAGTCGGGACAGTCACCTAATTCACCCCTCCACTTT,-,TRBD1,TRBV10-3,TRBJ1-6
CASSVEAGHGETQYF,TGTGCCAGCAGCGTAGAGGCAGGCCATGGAGAGACCCAGTACTTC,-,-,TRBV9,TRBJ2-5
CATSDRGTSGSFEQFF,TGTGCCACCAGTGATCGCGGGACTAGCGGGAGTTTTGAGCAGTTCTTC,-,TRBD2,TRBV24-1,TRBJ2-1
CASSQGTGELFF,TGTGCCAGCAGCCAAGGCACAGGGGAGCTGTTTTTT,few,-,TRBV3-1/TRBV3-2,TRBJ2-2
CASSQDRVIYGYTF,TGTGCCAGCAGCCAGGACAGGGTAATCTATGGCTACACCTTC,-,TRBD1,TRBV3-1/TRBV3-2,TRBJ1-2
CASSIRGTVEAFF,TGTGCCAGTAGTATCAGGGGGACAGTTGAAGCTTTCTTT,few,TRBD1,TRBV19,TRBJ1-1
CATSSGSGLSTDTQYF,TGTGCCACCAGCAGTGGATCGGGACTTAGCACAGATACGCAGTATTTT,-,-,TRBV15,TRBJ2-3
CAISHPLFSGAGDYEQYF,TGTGCCATCAGTCATCCCCTCTTTAGCGGGGCAGGAGACTACGAGCAGTACTTC,-,TRBD2,TRBV10-3,TRBJ2-7
CASRSTGNTYEQYF,TGTGCCAGCAGGTCAACAGGGAATACCTACGAGCAGTACTTC,few,-,TRBV7-9,TRBJ2-7
CASSQDRGVQPQHF,TGTGCCAGCAGCCAAGATCGGGGGGTTCAGCCCCAGCATTTT,few,-,TRBV3-1/TRBV3-2,TRBJ1-5
CASSSQGAKNEQYF,TGTGCCAGCTCATCACAGGGGGCGAAGAACGAGCAGTACTTC,-,TRBD1,TRBV18,TRBJ2-7
CSVRRQGYEQYF,TGCAGCGTCAGAAGACAGGGCTACGAGCAGTACTTC,once,TRBD1,TRBV29-1,TRBJ2-7
CASSQSWESYEQYF,TGTGCCAGCAGCCAATCATGGGAGTCCTACGAGCAGTACTTC,few,-,TRBV3-1/TRBV3-2,TRBJ2-7
CASSPKGLHSNNEQFF,TGTGCCAGCAGCCCTAAGGGACTCCACAGTAACAATGAGCAGTTCTTC,-,-,TRBV6-2/TRBV6-3,TRBJ2-1
CASKTSGISYEQYF,TGTGCCAGCAAAACTAGCGGGATCTCCTACGAGCAGTACTTC,-,TRBD2,TRBV3-1/TRBV3-2,TRBJ2-7